Listed below are T cell receptor beta chains from one sample, sequenced in a study of blood T cell repertoires in COVID-19. Using immunoSEQ multiplex PCR, the repertoire was profiled, and TCRdb retains in-frame clones only, with some absent. In the table there are over 15,000 clones, roughly 91% of which are singletons. Source material: peripheral blood. All receptors come from a man in his 60s with acute or convalescent COVID-19. CDR3s include the opening cysteine and the closing phenylalanine or tryptophan. The order of the fields is J gene, CDR3 length, V gene, D gene, clone size, CDR3 protein, CDR3 DNA. A D gene is named only where the DNA matches it firmly. A clone size is listed for some rows: how often the clone was seen (once, few, many), or a class if it is expanded.

TRBJ2-5	15	TRBV14	.	once	CASSPPGVPQETQYF	TGTGCCAGCAGCCCCCCCGGGGTGCCCCAAGAGACCCAGTACTTC
TRBJ2-7	18	TRBV28	TRBD2	.	CASSSVRGLAGGTYEQYF	TGTGCCAGCAGTTCCGTCAGGGGACTAGCGGGAGGAACCTACGAGCAGTACTTC
TRBJ1-1	12	TRBV12-3/TRBV12-4	.	.	CASLGGGTEAFF	TGTGCCAGCTTAGGGGGGGGGACTGAAGCTTTCTTT
TRBJ1-1	13	TRBV6-5	.	.	CASSVSGMTEAFF	TGTGCCAGCAGCGTCAGCGGAATGACTGAAGCTTTCTTT
TRBJ2-5	14	TRBV18	.	.	CASSPPGQGETQYF	TGTGCCAGCTCACCACCTGGGCAGGGGGAGACCCAGTACTTC
TRBJ2-5	12	TRBV2	.	.	CASRVIGETQYF	TGTGCCAGCCGCGTGATCGGGGAGACCCAGTACTTC
TRBJ2-2	16	TRBV25-1	TRBD2	few	CASGLAGVANTGELFF	TGTGCCAGCGGACTAGCGGGGGTCGCGAACACCGGGGAGCTGTTTTTT
TRBJ2-6	17	TRBV19	.	.	CASRPDRRLSGANVLTF	TGTGCCAGTAGGCCGGACAGACGTCTTTCCGGGGCCAACGTCCTGACTTTC
TRBJ2-3	19	TRBV5-1	TRBD2	.	CASSSRPSAGEGGTDTQYF	TGCGCCAGCAGCTCGCGCCCCTCAGCGGGAGAGGGGGGCACAGATACGCAGTATTTT
TRBJ2-1	14	TRBV29-1	.	.	CSVGRGISYNEQFF	TGCAGCGTTGGCAGGGGTATCTCCTACAATGAGCAGTTCTTC
TRBJ1-5	15	TRBV28	TRBD1	.	CASRGQFFSNQPQHF	TGTGCCAGCCGGGGACAGTTTTTTAGCAATCAGCCCCAGCATTTT
TRBJ2-7	15	TRBV5-1	TRBD1	.	CASSLEAGTAYEQYF	TGCGCCAGCAGCTTGGAGGCCGGGACAGCTTACGAGCAGTACTTC
TRBJ1-1	13	TRBV30	TRBD1	medium-sized	CAGTDRGHTEAFF	TGTGCCGGAACGGACAGGGGGCACACTGAAGCTTTCTTT
TRBJ1-1	13	TRBV3-1/TRBV3-2	.	.	CASSQRGTTEAFF	TGTGCCAGCAGCCAACGGGGGACGACTGAAGCTTTCTTT
TRBJ1-5	16	TRBV9	.	.	CASSPSGGESNQPQHF	TGTGCCAGCAGCCCCTCTGGGGGGGAGAGCAATCAGCCCCAGCATTTT
TRBJ1-5	13	TRBV7-2	TRBD1	few	CASSLEGAQPQHF	TGTGCCAGCAGCTTGGAGGGGGCTCAGCCCCAGCATTTT
TRBJ1-2	13	TRBV19	.	once	CASSIGRGNGYTF	TGTGCCAGTAGTATTGGTAGGGGTAATGGCTACACCTTC
TRBJ1-2	12	TRBV6-5	.	.	CASTGQGYGYTF	TGTGCCAGCACGGGCCAGGGCTATGGCTACACCTTC
TRBJ2-2	12	TRBV6-6	.	few	CASSLRVGELFF	TGTGCCAGCAGCCTTCGGGTGGGGGAGCTGTTTTTT
TRBJ2-7	16	TRBV4-1	TRBD2	.	CASSQVGLAGSYEQYF	TGCGCCAGCAGCCAGGTGGGACTAGCGGGATCCTACGAGCAGTACTTC
TRBJ1-6	17	TRBV6-1	TRBD1	.	CASSGGQGTSWNSPLHF	TGTGCCAGCAGTGGGGGACAGGGGACCTCTTGGAATTCACCCCTCCACTTT
TRBJ2-4	16	TRBV16	.	.	CASSPTATGAKNIQYF	TGTGCCAGCAGCCCGACGGCCACGGGAGCCAAAAACATTCAGTACTTC
TRBJ1-1	13	TRBV27	.	.	CASSLLSYTEAFF	TGTGCCAGCAGTTTACTCAGTTACACTGAAGCTTTCTTT
TRBJ1-5	14	TRBV19	.	.	CASSAGDSNQPQHF	TGTGCCAGTAGTGCGGGGGATAGCAATCAGCCCCAGCATTTT
TRBJ2-5	15	TRBV5-4	.	.	CASSLSSVGRETQYF	TGTGCCAGCAGCTTAAGCTCGGTGGGGCGAGAGACCCAGTACTTC
TRBJ2-2	15	TRBV19	TRBD1	.	CASSDREKHTGELFF	TGTGCCAGTAGCGACAGGGAAAAACACACCGGGGAGCTGTTTTTT
TRBJ2-1	18	TRBV25-1	TRBD2	few	CASSEPGLADPTYNEQFF	TGTGCCAGCAGTGAGCCGGGACTAGCGGACCCGACCTACAATGAGCAGTTCTTC
TRBJ1-4	14	TRBV6-5	.	.	CASSYRGGNEKLFF	TGTGCCAGCAGTTACAGGGGGGGGAATGAAAAACTGTTTTTT
TRBJ1-5	19	TRBV30	.	.	CAWSVSRRTSPLSNQPQHF	TGTGCCTGGAGTGTATCAAGGCGGACTAGTCCTCTTAGCAATCAGCCCCAGCATTTT
TRBJ1-2	13	TRBV7-9	.	once	CASSPEGVDGYTF	TGTGCCAGCAGCCCAGAAGGGGTGGATGGCTACACCTTC
TRBJ2-2	13	TRBV5-6	.	.	CASSLQGTGELFF	TGTGCCAGCAGCTTGCAGGGCACCGGGGAGCTGTTTTTT
TRBJ1-5	13	TRBV6-5	.	.	CASTAGGTVAQHF	TGTGCCAGCACCGCGGGGGGCACGGTAGCCCAGCATTTT
TRBJ2-5	16	TRBV9	.	.	CASSPDGTPGGETQYF	TGTGCCAGCAGCCCTGACGGGACCCCCGGGGGAGAGACCCAGTACTTC
TRBJ2-7	15	TRBV2	.	.	CASSPEAGSGYEQYF	TGTGCCAGCAGCCCCGAGGCCGGGTCCGGTTACGAGCAGTACTTC
TRBJ2-1	14	TRBV2	.	.	CASSEAPSLHEQFF	TGTGCCAGCAGTGAAGCCCCTAGCTTACATGAGCAGTTCTTC
TRBJ1-6	15	TRBV9	.	.	CASSVGSSYNSPLHF	TGTGCCAGCAGCGTAGGTAGCTCCTATAATTCACCCCTCCACTTT
TRBJ2-5	13	TRBV18	.	.	CASSPGLMETQYF	TGTGCCAGCTCACCGGGGCTAATGGAGACCCAGTACTTC
TRBJ2-7	13	TRBV2	.	.	CASSEESAYEQYF	TGTGCCAGCAGTGAAGAGTCAGCCTACGAGCAGTACTTC
TRBJ2-5	14	TRBV5-1	TRBD1	.	CASSWGQGGETQYF	TGCGCCAGCAGCTGGGGACAGGGTGGGGAGACCCAGTACTTC
TRBJ1-2	15	TRBV11-2	.	.	CASSLAPGQNYGYTF	TGTGCCAGCAGCTTAGCCCCTGGACAGAACTATGGCTACACCTTC
TRBJ2-1	14	TRBV24-1	.	.	CATSAITGRNEQFF	TGTGCCACCAGTGCCATAACTGGTCGCAATGAGCAGTTCTTC
TRBJ2-3	14	TRBV19	.	.	CASSMGQGENTQYF	TGTGCCAGTAGTATGGGGCAGGGTGAAAATACGCAGTATTTT
TRBJ2-3	16	TRBV6-1	TRBD2	.	CASSELAGEVADTQYF	TGTGCCAGCAGTGAGTTAGCGGGAGAAGTCGCAGATACGCAGTATTTT
TRBJ1-1	14	TRBV28	.	.	CASSQTDSNTEAFF	TGTGCCAGCAGCCAGACAGATAGTAACACTGAAGCTTTCTTT
TRBJ2-1	17	TRBV11-2	.	medium-sized	CASSLDPPGGGYNEQFF	TGTGCCAGCAGCTTAGATCCCCCAGGGGGAGGATACAATGAGCAGTTCTTC